The 10 T cell receptor beta chains below all came from one sample that was sequenced in a study of radiation and T cells in renal cell carcinoma. Profiling relied on immunoSEQ multiplex PCR, and the TCRdb table lists in-frame clones only, not all of them. The sample carries about 140,000 clones, around four fifths recorded once. Time point specified: baseline pretreatment blood. Treatment reported: 15 Gy SBRT to primary tumor, nephrectomy 4 weeks later. Here the sequenced sample was blood, taken from a patient whose treatment included radiotherapy and nephrectomy. The receptors stem from a woman between 45 and 65 years old with renal cell carcinoma.

The chain joins TRBV4-1 to TRBJ1-1, with TRBD1 matching 9 bases. V dropped 1 base and J dropped 6; count of bases not matched to a gene: 15. Germline values: CDR1 MGHRA, CDR2 YSYEKL. This CDR3 has 18 amino acids. As DNA, the CDR3 is TGCGCCAGCAGCCAAGGGTTTGGGACAGGGCCGATCGCTGCTGAAGCTTTCTTT. Its translation is CASSQGFGTGPIAAEAFF.

This chain uses TRBV7-2 with TRBJ1-2, with D perhaps matching TRBD1 (5 bases). The CDR3 is 16 amino acids. Trimming stripped 1 base from V and 3 bases from J, with 15 bases between. Germline CDR1 and CDR2: SGHTA and FQGNSA. The CDR3 spells CASSLGRAGTYYGYTF. The DNA for the CDR3 is TGTGCCAGCAGCTTAGGTAGGGCCGGGACGTACTATGGCTACACCTTC.

V is TRBV27 and J is TRBJ2-3; possible D gene TRBD2, 5 bases. V was cut by 6 bases and J by 4 bases, with 23 bases left in between. In germline, CDR1 is MNHEY, CDR2 SMNVEV (reference sequence). The length of the CDR3 is 17 residues. The CDR3, as DNA: TGTGCCAGCAGCGCCCAAGGGTGGGCGGGTGCAGCAGATACGCAGTATTTT. Its translation is CASSAQGWAGAADTQYF.

V and J are TRBV19 and TRBJ1-1; TRBD1 might be the D (5 bases). The CDR3 has 14 amino acids. Germline CDR1 is LNHDA and CDR2 is SQIVND (reference sequence). V was trimmed by 5 bases and J by 1 base, leaving 11 bases between them. The CDR3 region is CASSSDGTNTEAFF. DNA for the CDR3: TGTGCCAGTAGTTCGGACGGGACGAACACTGAAGCTTTCTTT.

J is TRBJ1-2 and V is TRBV7-9; 9 bases agree with TRBD1. Germline CDR1 is SEHNR and CDR2 is FQNEAQ (reference sequence). This CDR3 has 16 amino acids. V was clipped by 5 bases and J by 6 bases; unmatched bases: 13. CDR3 amino acids: CASSPLGTGNANGYTF. The CDR3 DNA reads TGTGCCAGCAGCCCCCTAGGGACAGGGAATGCGAATGGCTACACCTTC.

This chain uses TRBV19 with TRBJ2-7; 7 bases align to TRBD1. The CDR3 is 13 amino acids. Trimming cost V 3 bases and J 2 bases; bases outside gene matches: 1. Per the germline V gene, CDR1 is LNHDA and CDR2 is SQIVND (reference sequence). The chain's CDR3 is CASSIQGAYEQYF. Written as DNA, the CDR3 is TGTGCCAGTAGTATCCAGGGGGCCTACGAGCAGTACTTC.

J is TRBJ1-5 and V is TRBV2; D unclear. Trimming cost V 6 bases and J 4 bases, with 13 bases left between them. The CDR3 covers 14 residues. Per the germline V gene, CDR1 is SNHLY and CDR2 is FYNNEI. This CDR3 is CASRIGRGNQPQHF. The DNA of the CDR3 is TGTGCCAGCAGGATAGGACGGGGTAATCAGCCCCAGCATTTT.

This clone was counted between two and nine times. The chain links TRBV4-1 to TRBJ2-1; possibly TRBD1 or TRBD2 for D (5 bases each). Germline CDR1 MGHRA, CDR2 YSYEKL. This CDR3 region has 14 residues. V was cut by 3 bases and J by 6 bases, with 12 bases left in between. CDR3 coding DNA: TGCGCCAGCAGCCATGGGACGAGCGGCAATGAGCAGTTCTTC. The encoded protein is CASSHGTSGNEQFF.

The chain uses TRBV7-3 and TRBJ2-2, with D possibly being TRBD2 (5 bases). V lost 5 bases to trimming and J lost 4 bases, with 8 bases between them. This CDR3 contains 13 residues. Germline CDR1 is SGHTA and CDR2 is FQGTGA. This CDR3 is CASSPSTTGELFF. CDR3 sequence (DNA): TGTGCCAGCAGCCCTAGCACCACCGGGGAGCTGTTTTTT.

The V call is TRBV5-1, the J call TRBJ1-1; 7 bases match TRBD1. CDR1 SGHRS and CDR2 YFSETQ come from the germline V gene. V trimming: 4 bases; J trimming: 4 bases; junction bases outside the gene matches: 13. The CDR3 extends over 16 amino acids. The CDR3 loop reads CASSRTTGVQSTEAFF. Here the CDR3 DNA reads TGCGCCAGCAGCAGGACCACAGGGGTTCAGAGCACTGAAGCTTTCTTT. Drawing the rest from reference TRBV5-1 and TRBJ1-1, the complete variable domain is KAGVTQTPRYLIKTRGQQVTLSCSPISGHRSVSWYQQTPGQGLQFLFEYFSETQRNKGNFPGRFSGRQFSNSRSEMNVSTLELGDSALYLCASSRTTGVQSTEAFFGQGTRLTVV.